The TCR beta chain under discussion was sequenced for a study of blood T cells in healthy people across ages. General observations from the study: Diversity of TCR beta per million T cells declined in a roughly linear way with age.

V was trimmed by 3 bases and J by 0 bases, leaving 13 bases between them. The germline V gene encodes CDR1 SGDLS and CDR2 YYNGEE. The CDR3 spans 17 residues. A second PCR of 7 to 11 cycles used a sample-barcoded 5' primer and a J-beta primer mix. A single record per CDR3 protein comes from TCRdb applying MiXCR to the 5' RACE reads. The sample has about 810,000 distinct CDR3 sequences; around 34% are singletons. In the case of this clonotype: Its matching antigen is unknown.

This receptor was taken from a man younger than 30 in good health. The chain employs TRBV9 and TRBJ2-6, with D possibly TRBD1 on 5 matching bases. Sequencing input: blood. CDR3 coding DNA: TGTGCCAGCAGCGAGCCCTCAACAGGCTCTGGGGCCAACGTCCTGACTTTC. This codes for CASSEPSTGSGANVLTF.